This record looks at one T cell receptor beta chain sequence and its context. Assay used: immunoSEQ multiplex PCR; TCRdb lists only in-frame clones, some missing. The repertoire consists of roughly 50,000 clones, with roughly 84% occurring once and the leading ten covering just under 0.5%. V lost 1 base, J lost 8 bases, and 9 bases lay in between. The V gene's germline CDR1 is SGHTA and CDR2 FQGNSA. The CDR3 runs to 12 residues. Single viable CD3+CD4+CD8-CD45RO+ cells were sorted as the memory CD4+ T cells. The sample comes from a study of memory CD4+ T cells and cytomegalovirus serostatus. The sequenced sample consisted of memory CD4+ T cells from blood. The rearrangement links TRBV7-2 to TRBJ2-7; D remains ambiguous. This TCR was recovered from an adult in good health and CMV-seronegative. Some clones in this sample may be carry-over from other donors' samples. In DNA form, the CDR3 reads TGTGCCAGCAGCTTAGGAGTTGGAAAGCAGTACTTC. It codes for CASSLGVGKQYF.